This entry lists 22 T cell receptor beta chains sequenced from one sample in a study of blood T cell repertoires in COVID-19. TCRdb keeps only in-frame clones here, not all; method: immunoSEQ multiplex PCR. The table has 100,000 to 150,000 clones, more than 70% seen once. The sequenced sample was peripheral blood. Source of these receptors: a human donor in a cohort sampled during active COVID-19.

This clone was observed once. The chain couples TRBV10-3 to TRBJ1-1; D call uncertain. V was pared by 0 bases and J by 4 bases, with 9 bases between. The CDR3 sequence is 14 residues long. Germline loops: CDR1 ENHRY, CDR2 SYGVKD. The CDR3 spells CAISESELVTEAFF. For the CDR3, the DNA is TGTGCCATCAGTGAGTCCGAACTGGTCACTGAAGCTTTCTTT.

The chain has TRBV27 and TRBJ2-7; tentative D call: TRBD2 (5 bases). The germline V gene has CDR1 MNHEY and CDR2 SMNVEV (reference sequence). This CDR3 region has 12 residues. Trimming left V 2 bases short and J 6 bases short, with 8 bases between. The CDR3 DNA follows: TGTGCCAGCAGTTTAGTCCGGGGCGAGCAGTACTTC. It encodes CASSLVRGEQYF.

V and J are TRBV5-1 and TRBJ2-7; tentatively, D is TRBD2 (5 bases). This CDR3 comprises 14 residues. Deletions cut 0 bases from V and 5 bases from J, with 12 bases between. From germline, CDR1 is SGHRS and CDR2 YFSETQ. CDR3 sequence reads: CASSLAGGTDEQYF. CDR3 coding DNA: TGCGCCAGCAGCTTGGCCGGAGGCACCGACGAGCAGTACTTC.

V gene TRBV9 combines with J gene TRBJ1-2, with unresolved D. This CDR3 is built from 16 residues. CDR1 and CDR2 (germline): SGDLS, YYNGEE. The V gene lost 0 bases and the J gene lost 7 bases, with 19 bases spanning the gap. CDR3 region: CASSVEWREGKGGYTF. CDR3 DNA: TGTGCCAGCAGCGTAGAATGGAGGGAAGGGAAAGGTGGCTACACCTTC.

This chain joins TRBV15 and TRBJ1-1; D is perhaps TRBD1 (5 bases). From germline, CDR1 is LNHNV and CDR2 YYDKDF (reference sequence). The CDR3 spans 15 residues. Trimming left V 0 bases short and J 4 bases short, with 12 bases between. The CDR3 coding sequence is TGTGCCACCAGCAGAGATCGGGGGGGAGGCACTGAAGCTTTCTTT. It specifies CATSRDRGGGTEAFF.

The rearrangement links TRBV7-6 to TRBJ2-7, with D possibly TRBD1 on 6 matching bases. V lost 7 bases, J lost 2 bases, and 15 bases lay in between. Looked up from germline, CDR1 is SGHVS and CDR2 is FNYEAQ. The CDR3 is made up of 14 amino acids. The CDR3 loop is CASTPGDTTYEQYF. CDR3 nucleotide sequence: TGTGCCAGCACCCCTGGGGACACCACCTACGAGCAGTACTTC.

The CDR3 DNA sequence: TGTGCCAGCAGCGACTCTAACAGCTCCTACGAGCAGTACTTC. It translates to CASSDSNSSYEQYF. V is TRBV9 and J is TRBJ2-7, with D unresolved. Germline V lookup: CDR1 SGDLS, CDR2 YYNGEE. CDR3 length equals 14 residues. Trimming took off 3 bases at V and 0 bases at J, with 10 bases between the two ends.

The chain links TRBV12-3 or TRBV12-4 to TRBJ1-1; TRBD1 aligns across 7 bases. CDR3 length: 13 residues. J gave up 5 bases and V 6 bases, and 6 bases lay outside the gene matches. CDR3: CASSQDRATEAFF. The CDR3 DNA is TGTGCCAGCAGCCAAGACAGGGCTACTGAAGCTTTCTTT.

This clone has more than one count but fewer than ten. This chain uses TRBV9 with TRBJ2-1; D remains ambiguous. This CDR3 is 13 amino acids long. Germline V gives CDR1 SGDLS, CDR2 YYNGEE. Trimming took 0 bases from V and 6 from J, leaving 7 bases between them. The CDR3 spells CASSVDGLNEQFF. The CDR3, as DNA: TGTGCCAGCAGCGTAGATGGCCTCAATGAGCAGTTCTTC.

This clone was counted only a few times. The chain employs TRBV6-5 and TRBJ2-2, with 10 bases matching TRBD2. V dropped 6 bases and J dropped 3; count of bases not matched to a gene: 4. Germline V gene lookup returns CDR1 MNHEY and CDR2 SVGAGI. The CDR3 length is 15 residues. The CDR3 sequence: CASSPLAGHTGELFF. CDR3 coding DNA: TGTGCCAGCAGCCCACTAGCGGGGCACACCGGGGAGCTGTTTTTT.

The chain carries TRBV19 and TRBJ1-2; possible D gene TRBD1, 5 bases. The V end lost 6 bases, the J end lost 4 bases, and 12 bases lay between the germline ends. Germline V gene data show CDR1 as LNHDA and CDR2 as SQIVND (reference sequence). The CDR3 is 13 residues long. The CDR3 nucleotides are TGTGCCAGTAGGGCGGGCGGGGGCTATGGCTACACCTTC. The encoded protein is CASRAGGGYGYTF.

The chain has TRBV5-1 and TRBJ1-2, with 7 nucleotides matching TRBD1. From germline, CDR1 is SGHRS and CDR2 YFSETQ. CDR3 length equals 14 residues. Trimming cost V 0 bases and J 4 bases; bases outside gene matches: 3. The CDR3 DNA sequence: TGCGCCAGCAGCTTGGAGGGGACAGCCTATGGCTACACCTTC. This sequence encodes CASSLEGTAYGYTF.

V and J are TRBV18 and TRBJ1-2; 9 nucleotides align to TRBD1. This CDR3 has 15 amino acids. The germline V gene encodes CDR1 KGHSH and CDR2 LQKENI. J was trimmed by 6 bases and V by 2 bases; bases with no gene match: 7. The CDR3 DNA reads as TGTGCCAGCTCACCAGTGAGGACAGGGGATGATGGCTACACCTTC. Residues: CASSPVRTGDDGYTF. Combining the CDR3 with reference TRBV18 and TRBJ1-2 gives the whole variable domain NAGVMQNPRHLVRRRGQEARLRCSPMKGHSHVYWYRQLPEEGLKFMVYLQKENIIDESGMPKERFSAEFPKEGPSILRIQQVVRGDSAAYFCASSPVRTGDDGYTFGSGTRLTVV.

The rearrangement joins TRBV5-6 to TRBJ2-7; D may be TRBD1 (6 bases). This CDR3 is 13 amino acids long. V lost 3 bases and J lost 3, with 10 bases in between. Germline-derived CDR1 and CDR2 are SGHDT and YYEEEE. The CDR3 nucleotides read TGTGCCAGCAGCTCGCCGGACAGCTACGAGCAGTACTTC. Protein product: CASSSPDSYEQYF.

This clone occurred a few times. This rearrangement joins TRBV9 to TRBJ1-5; D uncertain. CDR1 SGDLS and CDR2 YYNGEE come from the germline V gene. The CDR3 extends over 13 amino acids. Trimming stripped 3 bases from V and 7 bases from J, with 11 bases between. The CDR3 loop is CASSASPGQPQHF. The CDR3 nucleotides are TGTGCCAGCAGCGCCTCTCCAGGACAGCCCCAGCATTTT.

The chain joins TRBV6-6 to TRBJ2-2; TRBD2 might be the D (6 bases). This CDR3 has 14 residues. Germline V gene lookup returns CDR1 MNHNY and CDR2 SVGAGI (reference sequence). V lost 6 bases and J lost 0, with 8 bases in between. The CDR3, as DNA: TGTGCCAGCAGGGGGGGTACGAACACCGGGGAGCTGTTTTTT. This encodes CASRGGTNTGELFF.

The rearrangement uses TRBV28 and TRBJ1-1, with 10 bases identical to TRBD1. Germline CDR1 MDHEN, CDR2 SYDVKM. The trim removed 1 base at V and 12 bases at J, leaving 5 bases unmatched. The CDR3 totals 13 residues. This chain's CDR3 is CASSLLGQGVTFF. The CDR3 DNA reads as TGTGCCAGCAGTTTATTAGGACAGGGGGTAACTTTCTTT.

The V call is TRBV6-5, the J call TRBJ1-1, with a possible D match to TRBD1 (6 bases). This CDR3 has 14 amino acids. V lost 10 bases and J lost 2, with 17 bases in between. CDR1 MNHEY and CDR2 SVGAGI come from the germline V gene. For the CDR3, the DNA is TGTGCCACCACAGGGCTCGGGTCTAACACTGAAGCTTTCTTT. It codes for CATTGLGSNTEAFF.

This chain joins TRBV30 and TRBJ1-2, with 7 bases that match TRBD1. The CDR3 is 15 residues long. J was trimmed by 1 base and V by 4 bases; bases with no gene match: 9. Looked up from germline, CDR1 is GTSNPN and CDR2 is SVGIG (reference sequence). The CDR3 sequence is CAWNEGAHLNYGYTF. The CDR3 DNA follows: TGTGCCTGGAATGAGGGGGCGCACCTTAACTATGGCTACACCTTC.

This clone appeared a few times. The DNA for the CDR3 is TGTGCCAGCAGCTCCGAAGGGGGTGGCCACGAGCAGTACTTC. Protein sequence: CASSSEGGGHEQYF. The chain recombines TRBV5-4 with TRBJ2-7, with D possibly being TRBD1 (6 bases). CDR1 is SGHNT, CDR2 YYREEE, per germline (reference sequence). Trimming cost V 3 bases and J 5 bases, with 15 bases left between them. The CDR3 is 14 amino acids. The entire variable domain, with the rest obtained from reference TRBV5-4 and TRBJ2-7, is as follows: ETGVTQSPTHLIKTRGQQVTLRCSSQSGHNTVSWYQQALGQGPQFIFQYYREEENGRGNFPPRFSGLQFPNYSSELNVNALELDDSALYLCASSSEGGGHEQYFGPGTRLTVT.

The V and J genes are TRBV4-2 and TRBJ2-7; a weak D match, TRBD2 (5 bases). Between the trimmed V and J ends, which lost 1 base and 3 bases, there was a span of 13 bases. Germline CDR1 reads LGHNA; CDR2 reads YNFKEQ. The CDR3 covers 15 residues. The CDR3, as DNA: TGTGCCAGCAGCCAAGGGGATTCACTAGTCTACGAGCAGTACTTC. Translated: CASSQGDSLVYEQYF.

J is TRBJ2-7 and V is TRBV2; TRBD1 is a possible D gene (5 bases). From germline, CDR1 is SNHLY and CDR2 FYNNEI. V was pared by 4 bases and J by 4 bases, with 11 bases between. The CDR3 is made up of 13 amino acids. The CDR3 is CASSGGRDYEQYF. The DNA for the CDR3 is TGTGCCAGCAGTGGAGGCAGGGATTACGAGCAGTACTTC.